The clone carrying this TCR beta chain appeared a few times. This CDR3 has 12 amino acids. CDR1 is MDHEN and CDR2 is SYDVKM in the germline V gene. Trimming took 7 bases from V and 11 from J, leaving 17 bases between them. MiXCR, applied by TCRdb to the 5' RACE reads, yields one record per CDR3 protein. The sample includes around 300,000 distinct CDR3 sequences, about 4% of them seen just once. The sample originates from a study of T cells after yellow fever vaccination. The sequence was collected from a man aged 18-30 years who received the YFV17D yellow fever vaccine. The chain joins TRBV28 to TRBJ1-1, with D hard to call. This specimen was PBMCs, taken 5 days after the yellow fever booster vaccination. CDR3 loop: CASISRTVRAFF. The CDR3 region has the DNA TGTGCCAGCATCTCGAGAACTGTGAGGGCTTTCTTT.